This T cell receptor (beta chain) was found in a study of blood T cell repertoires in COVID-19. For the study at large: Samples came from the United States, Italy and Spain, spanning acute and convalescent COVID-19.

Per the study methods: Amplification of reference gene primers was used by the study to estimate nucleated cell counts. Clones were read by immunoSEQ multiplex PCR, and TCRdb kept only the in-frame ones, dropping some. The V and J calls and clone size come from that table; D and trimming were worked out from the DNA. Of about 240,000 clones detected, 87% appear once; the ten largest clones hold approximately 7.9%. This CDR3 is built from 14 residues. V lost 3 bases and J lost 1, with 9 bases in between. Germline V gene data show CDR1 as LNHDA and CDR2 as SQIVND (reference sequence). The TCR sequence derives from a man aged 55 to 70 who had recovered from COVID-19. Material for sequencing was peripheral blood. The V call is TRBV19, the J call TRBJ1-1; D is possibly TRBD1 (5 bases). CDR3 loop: CASSILRGNTEAFF. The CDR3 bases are TGTGCCAGTAGTATTCTAAGGGGGAACACTGAAGCTTTCTTT.